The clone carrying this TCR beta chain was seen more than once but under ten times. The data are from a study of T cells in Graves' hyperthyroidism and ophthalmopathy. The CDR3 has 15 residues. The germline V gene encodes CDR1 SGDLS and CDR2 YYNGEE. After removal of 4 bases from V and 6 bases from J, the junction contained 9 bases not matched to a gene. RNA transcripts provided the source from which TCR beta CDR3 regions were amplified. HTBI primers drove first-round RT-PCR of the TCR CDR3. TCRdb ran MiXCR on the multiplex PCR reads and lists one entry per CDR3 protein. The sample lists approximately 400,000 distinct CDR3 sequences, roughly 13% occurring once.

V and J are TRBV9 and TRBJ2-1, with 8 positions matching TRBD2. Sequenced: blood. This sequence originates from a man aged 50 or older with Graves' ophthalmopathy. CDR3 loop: CASSPTSGPTNEQFF. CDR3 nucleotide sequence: TGTGCCAGCAGCCCCACTAGCGGTCCAACCAATGAGCAGTTCTTC.